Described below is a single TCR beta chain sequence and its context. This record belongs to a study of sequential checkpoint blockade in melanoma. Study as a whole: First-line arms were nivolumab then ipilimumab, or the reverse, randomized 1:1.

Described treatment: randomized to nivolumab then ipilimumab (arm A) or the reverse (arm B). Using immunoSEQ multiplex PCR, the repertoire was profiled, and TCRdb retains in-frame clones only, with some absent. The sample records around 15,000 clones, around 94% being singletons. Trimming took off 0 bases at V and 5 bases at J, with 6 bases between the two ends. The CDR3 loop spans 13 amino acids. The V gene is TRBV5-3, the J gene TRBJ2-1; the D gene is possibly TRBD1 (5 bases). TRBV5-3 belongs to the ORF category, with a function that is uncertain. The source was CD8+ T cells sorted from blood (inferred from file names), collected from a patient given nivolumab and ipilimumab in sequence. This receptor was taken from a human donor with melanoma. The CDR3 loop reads CARSLEGDNEQFF. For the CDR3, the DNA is TGTGCCAGAAGCTTGGAAGGGGACAATGAGCAGTTCTTC.